Listed here are 7 T cell receptor beta chains from one sample, sequenced in a study of T cells in lung cancer brain metastases. The method was immunoSEQ multiplex PCR; TCRdb's version includes in-frame clones alone and lacks a portion of them. The data contain several thousand clones, around 83% of them singletons. Sequenced sample: tumor tissue from the primary lung tumor. The receptors were gathered from a woman between 50 and 59 years old with non-small cell lung cancer.

The rearrangement uses TRBV28 and TRBJ1-2; 8 positions match TRBD1. Unmatched junction bases numbered 5, after V lost 4 bases and J lost 4 bases. This CDR3 has 14 residues. Germline assignment: CDR1 MDHEN and CDR2 SYDVKM. In nucleotides, the CDR3 is TGTGCCAGCAGTTGGCCCAGGGGGCGCTATGGCTACACCTTC. It encodes CASSWPRGRYGYTF.

The rearrangement links TRBV19 to TRBJ2-1; D is possibly TRBD2 (6 bases). CDR1 is LNHDA and CDR2 is SQIVND in the germline V gene (reference sequence). The CDR3 is made up of 15 amino acids. V lost 4 bases and J 6 bases, leaving 16 bases between the germline ends. The CDR3 bases are TGTGCCAGTAGTAGGGCATTACTAGCCGGCAATGAGCAGTTCTTC. Translated: CASSRALLAGNEQFF.

The chain has TRBV7-2 and TRBJ2-3, with a tentative D call TRBD2 (6 bases). The CDR3 is 16 residues long. Germline assignment: CDR1 SGHTA and CDR2 FQGNSA. Trimming removed 1 base from V and 2 bases from J, with 13 bases in between. The CDR3 loop reads CASSLVGSGVTDTQYF. The CDR3 coding sequence is TGTGCCAGCAGCTTAGTCGGTAGCGGAGTCACAGATACGCAGTATTTT.

The CDR3 DNA is TGTGCCAGCAGCTTAGTGGCAGGGGTGAGGAACACTGAAGCTTTCTTT. Translating it yields CASSLVAGVRNTEAFF. This chain joins TRBV7-2 and TRBJ1-1, with D perhaps matching TRBD1 (6 bases). CDR1 is SGHTA, CDR2 FQGNSA, per germline. The CDR3 consists of 16 residues. The V end was cut by 1 base, the J end by 1 base, with 13 bases between.

The table lists this clone with a count of one. The gene calls are TRBV6-6 and TRBJ2-1; TRBD1 agrees at 8 bases. Germline V gene lookup returns CDR1 MNHNY and CDR2 SVGAGI (reference sequence). The length of the CDR3 is 15 residues. The junction had 7 bases not matched to a gene; V was cut back by 6 bases and J by 3 bases. CDR3 sequence: CASRWTGNDYNEQFF. The CDR3 DNA sequence: TGTGCCAGCAGGTGGACAGGGAACGACTACAATGAGCAGTTCTTC.

The rearrangement uses TRBV2 and TRBJ2-7; TRBD2 matches 11 bases. The CDR3 runs to 14 residues. V dropped 6 bases and J dropped 3; count of bases not matched to a gene: 4. Germline V lookup: CDR1 SNHLY, CDR2 FYNNEI. DNA for the CDR3: TGTGCCAGCAGGGCCGGGACTAGCGGCTACGAGCAGTACTTC. It specifies CASRAGTSGYEQYF.

Worth noting for this clone: One end of the junction varies from germline; a read error may be responsible. V is TRBV6-4 and J is TRBJ2-6; TRBD1 matches at 8 bases. The CDR3 runs 16 residues. Germline CDR1 MRHNA, CDR2 SNTAGT. CDR3 region: CATSPGGASEANVLTF. The CDR3 coding sequence is TGTGCCACCAGCCCAGGGGGCGCCTCTGAGGCCAACGTCCTGACTTTC.